This entry lists 32 T cell receptor beta chains sequenced from one sample in a study of human T cells and chemical hapten exposure. TCRdb fed the RACE reads into MiXCR, producing one record per CDR3 protein. Of 370,000 or so distinct CDR3 sequences listed, about 4.8% are singletons. Time point in this sample: patch test 1, 2 weeks after DPC sensitization. The treatment was: therapeutic diphenylcyclopropenone sensitization with weekly scalp DPC. Sequencing was performed on whole blood, taken in connection with sensitization to the hapten diphenylcyclopropenone (DPC). These receptor sequences come from a woman aged 45 to 65 with alopecia areata. Some clones in this sample may be carry-over from other donors' samples.

This clonotype has at least ten counts. The chain recombines TRBV12-3 or TRBV12-4 with TRBJ2-3; 14 bases are a match to TRBD2. The CDR3 spans 16 residues. J gave up 4 bases and V 4 bases, and 4 bases lay outside the gene matches. The CDR3 nucleotides are TGTGCCAGCAGTTCCTCGGGACTAGCGGGGGCAGATACGCAGTATTTT. Residues: CASSSSGLAGADTQYF.

This clonotype has a count of ten or more. V and J are TRBV5-4 and TRBJ1-3; D unresolved. Germline-derived CDR1 and CDR2 are SGHNT and YYREEE (reference sequence). The CDR3 runs to 16 residues. V lost 0 bases and J lost 0, with 10 bases in between. In DNA form, the CDR3 reads TGTGCCAGCAGCTTGGCCCCGGGAATCTCTGGAAACACCATATATTTT. Amino acid sequence: CASSLAPGISGNTIYF.

This clonotype has just a few counts. This chain links TRBV30 with TRBJ2-3; D is unclear. In germline, CDR1 is GTSNPN, CDR2 SVGIG (reference sequence). The CDR3 extends over 11 amino acids. V was pared by 3 bases and J by 5 bases, with 6 bases between. The chain's CDR3 is CAWRKGDTQYF. Here the CDR3 DNA reads TGTGCCTGGAGGAAGGGAGATACGCAGTATTTT. Combining the CDR3 with reference TRBV30 and TRBJ2-3 gives the whole variable domain SQTIHQWPATLVQPVGSPLSLECTVEGTSNPNLYWYRQAAGRGLQLLFYSVGIGQISSEVPQNLSASRPQDRQFILSSKKLLLSDSGFYLCAWRKGDTQYFGPGTRLTVL.

This clonotype was seen many times. V and J are TRBV6-4 and TRBJ1-1; D uncertain. Germline V lookup: CDR1 MRHNA, CDR2 SNTAGT. V lost 5 bases, J lost 7 bases, and 14 bases lay in between. This CDR3 comprises 13 residues. CDR3 sequence: CASSPDEQREAFF. The CDR3 coding sequence is TGTGCCAGCAGTCCGGATGAACAGCGTGAAGCTTTCTTT.

Turning to this clonotype: This could be a read error, since a much larger clone is one nucleotide away. The chain recombines TRBV3-1 with TRBJ2-3; possible D gene TRBD1, 5 bases. Germline V CDR1 and CDR2: LGHDT, YNNKEL (reference sequence). This CDR3 has 16 residues. The CDR3 sequence: CASSQVTLMSTGTQYF. The DNA of the CDR3 is TGTGCCAGCAGCCAAGTCACACTCATGAGCACAGGTACGCAGTATTTT.

This rearrangement joins TRBV3-1 to TRBJ2-3; TRBD2 aligns across 7 bases. Germline V lookup: CDR1 LGHDT, CDR2 YNNKEL (reference sequence). The V gene end was trimmed by 1 base and the J gene end by 4 bases; junction bases not matched to a gene: 5. The CDR3 covers 15 residues. The CDR3 DNA is TGTGCCAGCAGCCAAGCCGGCGGGAGTCCAGATACGCAGTATTTT. Its translation: CASSQAGGSPDTQYF.

This clonotype was seen more than once but under ten times. The chain carries TRBV9 and TRBJ2-1; TRBD2 is a possible D gene (5 bases). Looked up from germline, CDR1 is SGDLS and CDR2 is YYNGEE. V lost 0 bases, J lost 6 bases, and 10 bases lay in between. This CDR3 has 14 amino acids. CDR3 nucleotides: TGTGCCAGCAGCGTAGGGACTCCCAGCAATGAGCAGTTCTTC. Translating it yields CASSVGTPSNEQFF.

This clonotype appeared a few times. The rearrangement joins TRBV20-1 to TRBJ2-2; D unclear. Per the germline V gene, CDR1 is DFQATT and CDR2 is SNEGSKA (reference sequence). The CDR3 covers 15 residues. V lost 3 bases and J lost 10, with 21 bases in between. CDR3 sequence: CSARPGSTGLQELFF. The CDR3, as DNA: TGCAGTGCTAGGCCCGGATCGACGGGCCTACAGGAGCTGTTTTTT.

In its sample, this clonotype was seen a few times. CDR3 in DNA: TGCGCCAGCACCCCTACAGGGCGGTCGGGCGAGCAGTACTTC. It encodes CASTPTGRSGEQYF. This chain links TRBV10-2 with TRBJ2-7; D might be TRBD1 (6 bases). CDR1 and CDR2 (germline): WSHSY, SAAADI. The CDR3 runs 14 residues. V lost 7 bases and J 6 bases, leaving 19 bases between the germline ends.

The sample holds a few counts of this clonotype. CDR3 region: CASSYGAYAKTQYF. CDR3 nucleotide sequence: TGTGCCAGCAGTTACGGGGCCTATGCGAAGACCCAGTACTTC. The chain joins TRBV6-5 to TRBJ2-5; D might be TRBD1 (5 bases). Germline assignment: CDR1 MNHEY and CDR2 SVGAGI. CDR3 size: 14 residues. V dropped 2 bases and J dropped 6 bases, with 13 bases sitting between them.

This clonotype showed up many times. This chain links TRBV3-1 with TRBJ1-3; D perhaps matches TRBD1 (6 bases). Germline lookup yields CDR1 LGHDT and CDR2 YNNKEL (reference sequence). This CDR3 has 16 residues. V shed 5 bases and J shed 0 bases, with 14 bases lying between them. CDR3: CASSALQGSSGNTIYF. The CDR3 DNA sequence: TGTGCCAGCAGCGCCTTACAGGGATCCTCTGGAAACACCATATATTTT.

In its sample, this clonotype was seen many times. This rearrangement joins TRBV20-1 to TRBJ2-3, with unresolved D. Trimming took off 2 bases at V and 4 bases at J, with 4 bases between the two ends. The CDR3 covers 11 residues. Germline V gene data show CDR1 as DFQATT and CDR2 as SNEGSKA (reference sequence). The CDR3 here is CSARRADTQYF. The CDR3 DNA follows: TGCAGTGCTAGAAGGGCAGATACGCAGTATTTT.

V usage is TRBV29-1 and J usage is TRBJ1-1; D gene uncertain. Per the germline V gene, CDR1 is SQVTM and CDR2 is ANQGSEA. The CDR3 consists of 12 residues. Trimming left V 3 bases short and J 1 base short, with 6 bases between. This CDR3 reads CSVDVGNTEAFF. The CDR3 DNA sequence: TGCAGCGTTGACGTCGGGAACACTGAAGCTTTCTTT.

This clonotype was found many times. V usage is TRBV7-8 and J usage is TRBJ2-5; TRBD2 aligns across 12 bases. Germline CDR1 and CDR2: SGHVS and FQNEAQ. The length of the CDR3 is 16 residues. Trimming cost V 5 bases and J 4 bases; bases outside gene matches: 8. The chain's CDR3 is CASSVTSGRSGETQYF. CDR3 DNA sequence: TGTGCCAGCAGCGTGACTAGCGGGAGAAGTGGAGAGACCCAGTACTTC. Variable domain in full (rest from reference TRBV7-8 and TRBJ2-5): GAGVSQSPRYKVAKRGQDVALRCDPISGHVSLFWYQQALGQGPEFLTYFQNEAQLDKSGLPSDRFFAERPEGSVSTLKIQRTQQEDSAVYLCASSVTSGRSGETQYFGPGTRLLVL.

This clonotype was seen only a few times. The chain is built from TRBV7-9 and TRBJ1-6; 10 bases are a match to TRBD1. V dropped 2 bases and J dropped 10; count of bases not matched to a gene: 5. The germline V gene has CDR1 SEHNR and CDR2 FQNEAQ (reference sequence). The CDR3 runs to 15 residues. DNA of the CDR3: TGTGCCAGCAGCTTATCTCGGACAGGGGGATCACCCCTCCACTTT. Its protein is CASSLSRTGGSPLHF.

In this sample, this clonotype turned up many times. V and J are TRBV3-1 and TRBJ1-1; TRBD1 aligns across 10 bases. CDR1 and CDR2 (germline): LGHDT, YNNKEL (reference sequence). Trimming at V came to 1 base and at J to 3 bases, leaving 5 bases not matched to a gene. This CDR3 is built from 16 residues. The CDR3, as DNA: TGTGCCAGCAGCCAAGTGCCCGGGACAGGGGACACTGAAGCTTTCTTT. It is translated as CASSQVPGTGDTEAFF.

The chain recombines TRBV9 with TRBJ2-1, with 10 bases matching TRBD2. The CDR3 contains 17 residues. Germline assignment: CDR1 SGDLS and CDR2 YYNGEE. J was trimmed by 6 bases and V by 6 bases; bases with no gene match: 15. For the CDR3, the DNA is TGTGCCAGCACCCGTGGAGGCCGGACTAGCGGTGCCAATGAGCAGTTCTTC. Translating it yields CASTRGGRTSGANEQFF.

This clonotype was seen many times. This sequence joins TRBV29-1 and TRBJ1-2; no reliable D call. CDR3 length: 14 residues. The V gene's germline CDR1 is SQVTM and CDR2 ANQGSEA. Between the trimmed V and J ends, which lost 0 bases and 6 bases, there was a span of 14 bases. The DNA of the CDR3 is TGCAGCGTTGAAGATCCGAGACGGCCCGATGGCTACACCTTC. This translates into CSVEDPRRPDGYTF.

V and J are TRBV7-2 and TRBJ1-2; the match to TRBD1 covers 11 bases. CDR1 and CDR2 from the germline V gene are SGHTA and FQGNSA. J was trimmed by 8 bases and V by 3 bases; bases with no gene match: 8. The CDR3 totals 15 residues. The CDR3 DNA follows: TGTGCCAGCAGCTTGCCCCGGGACAGGGGGTTCGGCTACACCTTC. Encoded protein: CASSLPRDRGFGYTF. Looking up the rest from reference TRBV7-2 and TRBJ1-2 gives the full variable domain: GAGVSQSPSNKVTEKGKDVELRCDPISGHTALYWYRQSLGQGLEFLIYFQGNSAPDKSGLPSDRFSAERTGGSVSTLTIQRTQQEDSAVYLCASSLPRDRGFGYTFGSGTRLTVV.

This clonotype showed up many times. V is TRBV28 and J is TRBJ2-7; D possibly corresponds to TRBD2 (5 bases). Germline lookup yields CDR1 MDHEN and CDR2 SYDVKM. The CDR3 extends over 11 amino acids. Trimming pared 11 bases from V and 2 bases from J, leaving 10 bases between. CDR3 sequence reads: CASGLAYEQYF. CDR3 DNA: TGTGCCTCAGGACTGGCCTACGAGCAGTACTTC.

This clonotype was seen many times. The V call is TRBV4-2, the J call TRBJ1-5; D is unresolved. The CDR3 loop spans 13 amino acids. The germline V gene encodes CDR1 LGHNA and CDR2 YNFKEQ. The V end lost 0 bases, the J end lost 7 bases, and 7 bases lay between the germline ends. The chain's CDR3 is CASSQDEAQPQHF. The CDR3, as DNA: TGTGCCAGCAGCCAAGACGAGGCGCAGCCCCAGCATTTT.

This clonotype has a count of ten or more. The V and J genes are TRBV6-2 or TRBV6-3 and TRBJ1-1, with D unclear. The V gene's germline CDR1 is MNHEY and CDR2 SVGEGT. Trimming shortened V by 4 bases and J by 4 bases, and 13 bases separated the two germline ends. CDR3 length: 14 residues. The CDR3 DNA follows: TGTGCCAGCAGTTCGGAAGGCCTTCTCACTGAAGCTTTCTTT. Translated: CASSSEGLLTEAFF.

This clonotype has a handful of counts. The genes are TRBV27 and TRBJ2-6; 10 bases fit TRBD1. Germline V gives CDR1 MNHEY, CDR2 SMNVEV (reference sequence). The CDR3 is 17 residues long. Trimming at V came to 8 bases and at J to 0 bases, leaving 7 bases not matched to a gene. CDR3 in amino acids: CASGWTGGLSGANVLTF. The CDR3 DNA follows: TGTGCCAGCGGCTGGACAGGGGGTCTCTCTGGGGCCAACGTCCTGACTTTC.

Many counts were recorded for this clonotype. The chain couples TRBV5-1 to TRBJ1-1; D possibly corresponds to TRBD1 (5 bases). The germline gives CDR1 SGHRS, CDR2 YFSETQ. This CDR3 has 14 amino acids. The V and J ends lost 0 bases and 3 bases respectively, with 9 bases between them. The CDR3 is CASSLGQRDTEAFF. CDR3 DNA sequence: TGCGCCAGCAGCTTGGGACAGCGAGACACTGAAGCTTTCTTT. The full variable domain, with the rest looked up from reference TRBV5-1 and TRBJ1-1, is KAGVTQTPRYLIKTRGQQVTLSCSPISGHRSVSWYQQTPGQGLQFLFEYFSETQRNKGNFPGRFSGRQFSNSRSEMNVSTLELGDSALYLCASSLGQRDTEAFFGQGTRLTVV.

This clonotype was observed many times. This chain links TRBV10-3 with TRBJ2-6; D remains unclear. The CDR3 runs to 15 residues. CDR1 is ENHRY and CDR2 is SYGVKD in the germline V gene. V gave up 0 bases and J gave up 2 bases, with 5 bases separating them. The CDR3 DNA follows: TGTGCCATCAGTGAGTCCGGAACTGGGGCCAACGTCCTGACTTTC. Its protein product is CAISESGTGANVLTF.

The rearrangement links TRBV20-1 to TRBJ1-1, with D possibly being TRBD1 (5 bases). CDR3 length: 14 amino acids. CDR1 is DFQATT, CDR2 SNEGSKA, per germline (reference sequence). The V and J ends lost 0 bases and 11 bases respectively, with 19 bases between them. This CDR3 is CSARESPGYGKAFF. The CDR3 bases are TGCAGTGCTAGAGAATCCCCAGGGTATGGTAAGGCTTTCTTT.

This clonotype was seen a handful of times. This sequence joins TRBV18 and TRBJ1-2, with a weak D call TRBD1 (6 bases). V was shortened by 8 bases and J by 2 bases, with 12 bases between the two germline ends. The germline V gene encodes CDR1 KGHSH and CDR2 LQKENI. The CDR3 has 13 amino acids. The CDR3 bases are TGTGCCAGCGCCCCAGACAGGAACTATGGCTACACCTTC. Translation: CASAPDRNYGYTF. The full variable domain, completed using reference TRBV18 and TRBJ1-2, is NAGVMQNPRHLVRRRGQEARLRCSPMKGHSHVYWYRQLPEEGLKFMVYLQKENIIDESGMPKERFSAEFPKEGPSILRIQQVVRGDSAAYFCASAPDRNYGYTFGSGTRLTVV.

This clonotype came up many times. The V gene is TRBV20-1, the J gene TRBJ2-1, with unresolved D. Trimming removed 7 bases from V and 6 bases from J, with 10 bases in between. CDR1 and CDR2 (germline): DFQATT, SNEGSKA (reference sequence). The CDR3 has 11 amino acids. CDR3: CSETSGNEQFF. In DNA, the CDR3 is TGCAGTGAAACGTCGGGCAATGAGCAGTTCTTC.

This clonotype showed up just a few times. This chain uses TRBV28 with TRBJ1-1; a weak D match, TRBD1 (6 bases). CDR3 length equals 19 residues. Germline CDR1 is MDHEN and CDR2 is SYDVKM. With 1 base removed from V and 4 bases from J, the gap between germline ends came to 25 bases. The CDR3 sequence is CASSLSVLQGGAVSTEAFF. As DNA, the CDR3 is TGTGCCAGCAGTTTATCCGTCTTACAGGGTGGTGCGGTTTCCACTGAAGCTTTCTTT.

The rearrangement uses TRBV20-1 and TRBJ2-3, with 7 nucleotides matching TRBD1. V shed 6 bases and J 2 bases; nucleotides not matched to a gene: 14. The length of the CDR3 is 16 residues. CDR1 and CDR2 (germline): DFQATT, SNEGSKA (reference sequence). CDR3 residues: CSATGTEKSFTDTQYF. CDR3 bases: TGCAGTGCAACCGGGACAGAGAAGAGTTTCACAGATACGCAGTATTTT.

This clonotype was counted at least ten times. The chain combines TRBV18 with TRBJ2-5; TRBD2 matches 11 bases. This CDR3 region has 14 residues. With 6 bases clipped from V and 2 bases from J, the junction kept 2 bases outside the gene matches. Germline V lookup: CDR1 KGHSH, CDR2 LQKENI. This chain's CDR3 is CASSGTSGQETQYF. The CDR3 DNA reads as TGTGCCAGCTCGGGGACTAGCGGTCAAGAGACCCAGTACTTC.

The chain combines TRBV7-6 with TRBJ2-7, with D tentatively TRBD1 or TRBD2 (5 bases each). The CDR3 spans 16 residues. CDR1 is SGHVS, CDR2 FNYEAQ, per germline. The germline V and J ends were trimmed by 5 bases and 0 bases, with 17 bases remaining between them. DNA for the CDR3: TGTGCCAGCAGCCTAGGGACCTCCACCCTCTCCTACGAGCAGTACTTC. It encodes CASSLGTSTLSYEQYF. Looking up the rest from reference TRBV7-6 and TRBJ2-7 gives the full variable domain: GAGVSQSPRYKVTKRGQDVALRCDPISGHVSLYWYRQALGQGPEFLTYFNYEAQQDKSGLPNDRFSAERPEGSISTLTIQRTEQRDSAMYRCASSLGTSTLSYEQYFGPGTRLTVT.